Many counts were recorded for the clone carrying this T cell receptor (beta chain). These data come from a study of molecular identifiers for immune sequencing clone quantification. On the study more broadly: Replicate RNA from roughly 21,000 or 96,000 naive CD8 T cells formed five aliquots; four were sequenced.

J gave up 4 bases and V 3 bases, and 5 bases lay outside the gene matches. Germline loops: CDR1 SGHDN, CDR2 FVKESK. CDR3 length: 15 residues. One entry per CDR3 protein, called by TCRdb with MiXCR from the PCR reads. The sample has hundreds of thousands of distinct CDR3 sequences, 15% to 20% seen once. The TCR comes from a human donor in good health. Some libraries in this study had Jurkat cell RNA spiked in. The sequenced sample was naive CD8+ T cells from blood, with Jurkat cell RNA spiked in. Subset of the sample: FACS-sorted CD8+CD4-CCR7+CD45RA+ naive T cells. This rearrangement joins TRBV14 to TRBJ2-7; TRBD2 aligns across 11 bases. The CDR3 reads CASSHPLAGEYEQYF. CDR3 coding DNA: TGTGCCAGCAGCCACCCACTAGCGGGAGAGTACGAGCAGTACTTC.